This paragraph covers one TCR beta chain sequence. Participants were aged roughly 18 to 100 years from around 24 US areas. The sample originates from a study of blood T cell repertoires in COVID-19. V lost 2 bases and J lost 4; bases outside the gene matches: 3. This CDR3 has 15 residues. Germline CDR1 and CDR2: SGHDN and FVKESK. Only in-frame clones appear in the TCRdb table, and some are missing; sequencing was by immunoSEQ multiplex PCR. The data show about 270,000 clones, with around 90% seen just once and about 2% held by the top ten. The clonotype comes from a woman aged 40 to 50 with acute COVID-19. This sequence joins TRBV14 and TRBJ2-5, with 11 bases lining up with TRBD2. The sequenced sample was PBMCs or T cells enriched from blood (not recorded which). As DNA, the CDR3 is TGTGCCAGCAGCCAAAGACTAGCGGGGTCAGAGACCCAGTACTTC. Its protein is CASSQRLAGSETQYF.